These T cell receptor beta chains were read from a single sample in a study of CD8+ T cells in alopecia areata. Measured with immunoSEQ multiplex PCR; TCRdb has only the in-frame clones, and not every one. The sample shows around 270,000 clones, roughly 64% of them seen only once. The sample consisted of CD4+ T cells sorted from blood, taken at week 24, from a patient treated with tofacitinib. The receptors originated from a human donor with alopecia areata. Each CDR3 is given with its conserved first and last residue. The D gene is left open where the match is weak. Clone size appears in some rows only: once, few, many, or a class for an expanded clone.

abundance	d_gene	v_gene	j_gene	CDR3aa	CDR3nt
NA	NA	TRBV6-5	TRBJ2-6	CASRDTKSGANVLTF	TGTGCCAGCAGGGACACCAAATCTGGGGCCAACGTCCTGACTTTC
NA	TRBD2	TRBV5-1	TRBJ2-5	CASSESTSAETQYF	TGCGCCAGCAGCGAATCCACTAGCGCGGAGACCCAGTACTTC
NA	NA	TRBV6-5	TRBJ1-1	CASSLLGLGAEAFF	TGTGCCAGCAGTTTACTCGGGTTAGGCGCTGAAGCTTTCTTT
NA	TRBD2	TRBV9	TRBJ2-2	CASSVSGGNTGELFF	TGTGCCAGCAGCGTTAGCGGGGGGAACACCGGGGAGCTGTTTTTT
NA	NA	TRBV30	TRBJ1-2	CAWSHPRVSPYGYTF	TGTGCCTGGAGCCATCCGAGGGTTTCCCCCTATGGCTACACCTTC
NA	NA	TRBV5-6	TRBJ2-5	CASSLLREETQYF	TGTGCCAGCAGCTTGCTTAGGGAAGAGACCCAGTACTTC
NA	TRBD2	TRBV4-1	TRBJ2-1	CASSQPSGGTNEQFF	TGCGCCAGCAGCCAACCTAGCGGGGGGACCAATGAGCAGTTCTTC
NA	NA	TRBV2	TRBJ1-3	CASSEMGAKSGNTIYF	TGTGCCAGCAGTGAAATGGGGGCCAAATCTGGAAACACCATATATTTT
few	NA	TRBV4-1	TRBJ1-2	CASSQDTSQGELCTF	TGCGCCAGCAGCCAAGATACGTCCCAGGGAGAATTATGCACCTTC
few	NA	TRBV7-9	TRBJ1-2	CASRLDGRYGYTF	TGTGCCAGCAGACTGGACGGGCGCTATGGCTACACCTTC
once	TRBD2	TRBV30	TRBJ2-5	CAWSVGRGEGETQYF	TGTGCCTGGAGTGTCGGACGGGGGGAAGGAGAGACCCAGTACTTC
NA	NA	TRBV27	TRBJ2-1	CASSLGPAAGNEQFF	TGTGCCAGCAGTTTGGGCCCCGCCGCGGGTAATGAGCAGTTCTTC
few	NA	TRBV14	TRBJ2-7	CASSQLQGYEQYF	TGTGCCAGCAGCCAACTACAGGGCTACGAGCAGTACTTC
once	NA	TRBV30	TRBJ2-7	CAWGLGYEQYF	TGTGCCTGGGGCCTAGGATACGAGCAGTACTTC
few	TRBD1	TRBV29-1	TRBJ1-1	CSVSQGAGYTEAFF	TGCAGCGTGTCCCAGGGGGCCGGGTACACTGAAGCTTTCTTT
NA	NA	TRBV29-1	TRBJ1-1	CSVEGDRLNTEAFF	TGCAGCGTTGAAGGAGACAGGTTAAACACTGAAGCTTTCTTT
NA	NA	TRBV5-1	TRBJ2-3	CASSLGLPGQTYTDTQYF	TGCGCCAGCAGCTTAGGGCTTCCGGGGCAGACTTACACAGATACGCAGTATTTT
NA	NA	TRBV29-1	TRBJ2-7	CSVRGTLHEQYF	TGCAGCGTCCGCGGCACTCTACACGAGCAGTACTTC
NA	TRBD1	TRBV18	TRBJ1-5	CASSPSTGEGGPQHF	TGTGCCAGCTCACCATCGACAGGGGAAGGGGGGCCCCAGCATTTT
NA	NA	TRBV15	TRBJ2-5	CATRMPKGETQYF	TGTGCCACCCGGATGCCAAAGGGAGAGACCCAGTACTTC
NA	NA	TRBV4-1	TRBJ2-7	CASSPPRRGSDEQYF	TGCGCCAGCAGCCCCCCACGTAGGGGCTCAGACGAGCAGTACTTC
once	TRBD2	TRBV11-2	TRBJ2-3	CASSLVLAGPTDTQYF	TGTGCCAGCAGCTTAGTACTAGCGGGGCCCACAGATACGCAGTATTTT
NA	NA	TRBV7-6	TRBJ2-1	CASSSQSGQTYNEQFF	TGTGCCAGCAGCTCCCAATCGGGACAAACCTACAATGAGCAGTTCTTC
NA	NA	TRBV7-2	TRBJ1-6	CASSLTVRGGGPLHF	TGTGCCAGCAGCTTAACGGTCAGGGGTGGGGGCCCCCTCCACTTT
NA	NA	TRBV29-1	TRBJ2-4	CSARLQVNQNIQYF	TGCAGCGCCCGACTTCAGGTCAACCAAAACATTCAGTACTTC
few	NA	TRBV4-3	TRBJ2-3	CASSPMAGQTTTDTQYF	TGCGCCAGCAGCCCCATGGCAGGACAGACAACCACAGATACGCAGTATTTT
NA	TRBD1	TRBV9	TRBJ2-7	CASSPTGTDAYEQYF	TGTGCCAGCAGCCCAACCGGGACAGATGCTTACGAGCAGTACTTC
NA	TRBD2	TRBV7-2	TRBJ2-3	CASSSGIGTSGADTQYF	TGTGCCAGCAGCTCCGGGATCGGGACTAGCGGGGCAGATACGCAGTATTTT
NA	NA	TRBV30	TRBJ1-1	CASHGRENTEAFF	TGTGCCTCCCACGGACGGGAGAACACTGAAGCTTTCTTT
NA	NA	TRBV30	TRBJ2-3	CAWNKGRRSTDTQYF	TGTGCCTGGAATAAGGGGCGTCGGAGCACAGATACGCAGTATTTT
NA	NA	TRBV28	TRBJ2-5	CASAQETQYF	TGTGCCAGCGCGCAAGAGACCCAGTACTTC
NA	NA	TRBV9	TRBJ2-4	CASSVTPRGPGQDIQYF	TGTGCCAGCAGCGTAACCCCCCGGGGGCCCGGACAAGACATTCAGTACTTC
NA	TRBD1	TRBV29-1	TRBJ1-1	CSVEPRGVFTEAFF	TGCAGCGTTGAACCCAGGGGGGTTTTTACTGAAGCTTTCTTT
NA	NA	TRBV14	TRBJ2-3	CASSRRSASTDTQYF	TGTGCCAGCAGCCGTCGTAGCGCTAGCACAGATACGCAGTATTTT
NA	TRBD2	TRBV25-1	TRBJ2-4	CASSEGLAGGQYF	TGTGCCAGCAGTGAGGGCCTAGCGGGGGGGCAGTACTTC
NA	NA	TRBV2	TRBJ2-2	CASSEAAGAGGELFF	TGTGCCAGCAGTGAAGCGGCGGGGGCAGGCGGGGAGCTGTTTTTT
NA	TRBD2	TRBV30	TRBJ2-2	CAWRSGGHGELFF	TGTGCCTGGAGATCGGGGGGTCACGGGGAGCTGTTTTTT
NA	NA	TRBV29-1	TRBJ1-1	CSDRGDTEAFF	TGCAGCGACCGTGGGGACACTGAAGCTTTCTTT
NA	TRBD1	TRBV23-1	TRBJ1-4	CASSQSRGSNEKLFF	TGCGCCAGCAGTCAATCCAGGGGGTCCAATGAAAAACTGTTTTTT
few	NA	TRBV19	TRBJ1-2	CASSIQTGGYGYTF	TGTGCCAGTAGTATCCAGACAGGAGGCTATGGCTACACCTTC
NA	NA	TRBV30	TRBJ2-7	CACHGRGTRSYEQYF	TGTGCCTGCCACGGACGGGGGACCCGCTCCTACGAGCAGTACTTC
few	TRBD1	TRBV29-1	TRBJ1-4	CSVRDRGHLTNEKLFF	TGCAGCGTCCGGGACAGGGGACATCTAACTAATGAAAAACTGTTTTTT